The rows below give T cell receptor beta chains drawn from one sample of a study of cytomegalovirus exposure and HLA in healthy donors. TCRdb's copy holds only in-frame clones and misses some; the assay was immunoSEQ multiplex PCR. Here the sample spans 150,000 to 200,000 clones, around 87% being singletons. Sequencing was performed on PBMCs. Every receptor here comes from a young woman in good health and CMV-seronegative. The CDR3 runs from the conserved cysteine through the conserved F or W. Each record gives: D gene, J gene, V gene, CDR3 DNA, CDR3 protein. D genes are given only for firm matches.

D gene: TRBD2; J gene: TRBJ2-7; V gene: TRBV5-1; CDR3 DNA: TGCGCCAGCAGCCCACTAGCGGGTTCCTACGAGCAGTACTTC; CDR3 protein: CASSPLAGSYEQYF
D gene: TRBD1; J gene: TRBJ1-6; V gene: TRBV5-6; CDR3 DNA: TGTGCCAGCAGCCTACAACCCTTGGGGACAGCCTATAATTCACCCCTCCACTTT; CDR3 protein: CASSLQPLGTAYNSPLHF
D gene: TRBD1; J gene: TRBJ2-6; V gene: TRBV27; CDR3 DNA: TGTGCCAGCAGTTTAGGGACAGGGGGCGCTGGGGCCAACGTCCTGACTTTC; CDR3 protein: CASSLGTGGAGANVLTF
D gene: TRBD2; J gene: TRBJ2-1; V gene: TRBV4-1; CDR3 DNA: TGCGCCAGCAGCCAGGGGTATAGGACTAGCGGGAGACGCAATGAGCAGTTCTTC; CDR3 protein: CASSQGYRTSGRRNEQFF
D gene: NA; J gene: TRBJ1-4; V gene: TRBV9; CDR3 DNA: TGTGCCAGCAGTCGGACAGACAATGAAAAACTGTTTTTT; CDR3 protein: CASSRTDNEKLFF
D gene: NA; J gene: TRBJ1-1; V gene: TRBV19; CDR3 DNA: TGTGCCAGTAGTATAGCCCTCTCCGGGTCCACTGAAGCTTTCTTT; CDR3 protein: CASSIALSGSTEAFF
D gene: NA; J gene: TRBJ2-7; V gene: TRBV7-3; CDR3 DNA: TGTGCCAGCAAATTCGACAAACCGGGACACCCCTACGAGCAGTACTTC; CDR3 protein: CASKFDKPGHPYEQYF
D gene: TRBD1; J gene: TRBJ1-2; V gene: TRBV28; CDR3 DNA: TGTGCCAGCACCTCGGGACAGGGCTCCTATGGCTACACCTTC; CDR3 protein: CASTSGQGSYGYTF
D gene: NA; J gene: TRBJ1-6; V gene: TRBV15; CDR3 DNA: TGTGCCACCAGCACACCTTCCGGAGGGTCACCCCTCCACTTT; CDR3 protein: CATSTPSGGSPLHF
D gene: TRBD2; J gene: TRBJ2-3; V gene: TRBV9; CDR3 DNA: TGTGCCAGCAGCGCGAGAGCGGGAGGGCCGACAGATACGCAGTATTTT; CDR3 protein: CASSARAGGPTDTQYF
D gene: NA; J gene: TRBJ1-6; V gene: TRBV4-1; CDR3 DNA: TGCGCCAGCAGCCCAGTTAATTCACCCCTCCACTTT; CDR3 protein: CASSPVNSPLHF